Each of the 25 T cell receptor beta chains below was sequenced from the same sample in a study of cytomegalovirus exposure and HLA in healthy donors. It was with 60 Vbeta and 13 Jbeta primers that the PCR ran. Using immunoSEQ multiplex PCR, the repertoire was profiled, and TCRdb retains in-frame clones only, with some absent. Of about 120,000 clones detected, about 72% appear once; the ten largest clones hold about 15%. The source material was PBMCs. The receptors stem from a man aged 45-60 years in good health and CMV-seropositive.

This clone was found once. V gene TRBV6-1 combines with J gene TRBJ2-1; TRBD2 is a possible D gene (6 bases). The CDR3 length is 17 residues. Trimming left V 4 bases short and J 1 base short, with 17 bases between. CDR1 is MNHNS and CDR2 is SASEGT in the germline V gene. For the CDR3, the DNA is TGTGCCAGCAGTGGGGCCCCGACTAGTGGTTCCTACAATGAGCAGTTCTTC. It is translated as CASSGAPTSGSYNEQFF.

V usage is TRBV27 and J usage is TRBJ1-3, with D perhaps matching TRBD1 (5 bases). Germline V gives CDR1 MNHEY, CDR2 SMNVEV (reference sequence). CDR3 length: 15 residues. With 7 bases removed from V and 0 bases from J, the gap between germline ends came to 13 bases. This CDR3 is CASKQQALSGNTIYF. The CDR3 DNA sequence: TGTGCCAGCAAACAACAGGCCCTCTCTGGAAACACCATATATTTT.

The rearrangement uses TRBV7-2 and TRBJ2-4, with no clear D. From germline, CDR1 is SGHTA and CDR2 FQGNSA. V was pared by 4 bases and J by 7 bases, with 11 bases between. This CDR3 has 13 amino acids. The CDR3 nucleotides are TGTGCCAGCAGCTCGGGTGGTTGGAACATTCAGTACTTC. This sequence encodes CASSSGGWNIQYF.

The count of this clone is one. The chain has TRBV20-1 and TRBJ2-1; tentatively, D is TRBD2 (5 bases). This CDR3 is 9 amino acids long. Germline values: CDR1 DFQATT, CDR2 SNEGSKA (reference sequence). The CDR3 sequence is CTLRDEQFF. DNA for the CDR3: TGCACCCTGAGGGATGAGCAGTTCTTC.

This rearrangement joins TRBV2 to TRBJ2-2; D perhaps matches TRBD2 (6 bases). Germline CDR1 is SNHLY and CDR2 is FYNNEI. CDR3 length equals 14 residues. V lost 8 bases, J lost 4 bases, and 14 bases lay in between. CDR3 coding DNA: TGTGCCAGCTCTGAGGGAGGTTTCACCGGGGAGCTGTTTTTT. Protein sequence: CASSEGGFTGELFF.

The rearrangement joins TRBV7-8 to TRBJ2-3, with D possibly being TRBD1 (5 bases). Germline CDR1 is SGHVS and CDR2 is FQNEAQ. Trimming removed 1 base from V and 2 bases from J, with 19 bases in between. This CDR3 contains 18 residues. The CDR3 coding sequence is TGTGCCAGCAGCTTAGTACCCCCCCAGCAGGGCCCCACAGATACGCAGTATTTT. This translates into CASSLVPPQQGPTDTQYF. Full variable domain (outside the CDR3, taken from reference TRBV7-8 and TRBJ2-3): GAGVSQSPRYKVAKRGQDVALRCDPISGHVSLFWYQQALGQGPEFLTYFQNEAQLDKSGLPSDRFFAERPEGSVSTLKIQRTQQEDSAVYLCASSLVPPQQGPTDTQYFGPGTRLTVL.

The chain joins TRBV15 to TRBJ2-7; a weak D match, TRBD2 (7 bases). V lost 4 bases and J lost 2, with 15 bases in between. Germline assignment: CDR1 LNHNV and CDR2 YYDKDF (reference sequence). There are 15 residues in the CDR3. CDR3 residues: CATSTGGGVAYEQYF. As DNA, the CDR3 is TGTGCCACCAGCACCGGAGGGGGGGTCGCCTACGAGCAGTACTTC.

V usage is TRBV9 and J usage is TRBJ1-1; D gene uncertain. V was clipped by 0 bases and J by 4 bases, with 7 bases between them. The germline CDR1 and CDR2 sequences are SGDLS and YYNGEE. There are 13 residues in the CDR3. This CDR3 reads CASSVDRGTEAFF. The CDR3 DNA follows: TGTGCCAGCAGCGTAGACCGCGGCACTGAAGCTTTCTTT.

In nucleotides, the CDR3 is TGTGCCACCATGTCTAGCGTACTCTACGAGCAGTACTTC. It translates to CATMSSVLYEQYF. This sequence joins TRBV2 and TRBJ2-7; tentative D call: TRBD2 (6 bases). CDR1 is SNHLY and CDR2 is FYNNEI in the germline V gene. V was cut by 10 bases and J by 3 bases, with 16 bases left in between. This CDR3 has 13 residues.

This clone was seen a single time. The CDR3 DNA reads TGTGCCAGCAGTGAGACTATGGAGGAGCAGTTCTTC. Translation: CASSETMEEQFF. The gene calls are TRBV2 and TRBJ2-1, with D possibly being TRBD2 (5 bases). V was trimmed by 3 bases and J by 10 bases, leaving 10 bases between them. This CDR3 contains 12 residues. CDR1 is SNHLY, CDR2 FYNNEI, per germline.

A few counts support this clone. The chain has TRBV5-6 and TRBJ1-5, with D maybe TRBD1 (6 bases). The germline V gene has CDR1 SGHDT and CDR2 YYEEEE. The V end was cut by 0 bases, the J end by 3 bases, with 13 bases between. The CDR3 has 16 residues. CDR3 region: CASSLVPEGHNQPQHF. The CDR3, as DNA: TGTGCCAGCAGCTTGGTGCCAGAGGGACACAATCAGCCCCAGCATTTT.

CDR3 protein: CASSLLGQGAYEQYF. The CDR3 nucleotides are TGTGCCAGCAGTTTACTGGGACAGGGGGCCTACGAGCAGTACTTC. The genes are TRBV6-5 and TRBJ2-7; the match to TRBD1 covers 11 bases. J was trimmed by 2 bases and V by 4 bases; bases with no gene match: 4. The CDR3 sequence is 15 residues long. Germline V CDR1 and CDR2: MNHEY, SVGAGI.

The chain joins TRBV6-1 to TRBJ1-2; D not certain. The length of the CDR3 is 12 residues. The V gene lost 3 bases and the J gene lost 8 bases, with 10 bases spanning the gap. CDR1 is MNHNS and CDR2 is SASEGT in the germline V gene. CDR3 loop: CASSEREGGYTF. The CDR3 nucleotides are TGTGCCAGCAGTGAGAGGGAGGGCGGCTACACCTTC.

This rearrangement joins TRBV15 to TRBJ1-1; 12 bases map to TRBD1. With 1 base clipped from V and 6 bases from J, the junction kept 12 bases outside the gene matches. This CDR3 contains 18 residues. Per germline, CDR1 LNHNV and CDR2 YYDKDF (reference sequence). The CDR3 here is CATSRAGTGGGGQPEAFF. The DNA of the CDR3 is TGTGCCACCAGCAGAGCCGGGACAGGGGGCGGGGGCCAACCTGAAGCTTTCTTT.

CDR3 sequence (DNA): TGCGCCAGCAGCTTGGCCCCTGGACAGGAGGGATCTGGCTACACCTTC. Protein: CASSLAPGQEGSGYTF. This sequence joins TRBV5-1 and TRBJ1-2; TRBD1 aligns across 7 bases. CDR1 is SGHRS and CDR2 is YFSETQ in the germline V gene. Trimming removed 0 bases from V and 7 bases from J; junction bases left unmatched: 12. This CDR3 region has 16 residues. The complete variable domain, with remaining parts taken from reference TRBV5-1 and TRBJ1-2, reads KAGVTQTPRYLIKTRGQQVTLSCSPISGHRSVSWYQQTPGQGLQFLFEYFSETQRNKGNFPGRFSGRQFSNSRSEMNVSTLELGDSALYLCASSLAPGQEGSGYTFGSGTRLTVV.

The chain recombines TRBV6-1 with TRBJ2-7; D uncertain. The germline gives CDR1 MNHNS, CDR2 SASEGT. V lost 8 bases and J lost 0, with 14 bases in between. CDR3 size: 14 residues. This CDR3 is CASLTAAYSYEQYF. CDR3 nucleotide sequence: TGTGCCAGCCTGACGGCGGCTTACTCCTACGAGCAGTACTTC.

V gene TRBV2 combines with J gene TRBJ2-7; the match to TRBD1 covers 9 bases. CDR3 length equals 12 residues. Germline V gene sequence: CDR1 SNHLY, CDR2 FYNNEI. J was trimmed by 6 bases and V by 6 bases; bases with no gene match: 3. Here the CDR3 DNA reads TGTGCCAGCAGCGGGACAGGGCCCGAGCAGTACTTC. This gives the protein CASSGTGPEQYF. Full variable domain (remainder filled in from reference TRBV2 and TRBJ2-7): EPEVTQTPSHQVTQMGQEVILRCVPISNHLYFYWYRQILGQKVEFLVSFYNNEISEKSEIFDDQFSVERPDGSNFTLKIRSTKLEDSAMYFCASSGTGPEQYFGPGTRLTVT.

This clone was observed a handful of times. CDR3 protein: CASSGQGNYNEQFF. The CDR3 region has the DNA TGCGCCAGCAGTGGACAGGGAAACTACAATGAGCAGTTCTTC. The V gene is TRBV5-1, the J gene TRBJ2-1; 8 positions match TRBD1. The CDR3 length is 14 residues. The junction had 4 bases not matched to a gene; V was cut back by 5 bases and J by 3 bases. In germline, CDR1 is SGHRS, CDR2 YFSETQ.

This clone has only one observation. V is TRBV10-2 and J is TRBJ1-4, with D hard to call. V was trimmed by 4 bases and J by 5 bases, leaving 5 bases between them. The CDR3 spans 12 residues. Germline CDR1 reads WSHSY; CDR2 reads SAAADI. The CDR3 sequence: CASSGQNEKLFF. As DNA, the CDR3 is TGCGCCAGCAGTGGGCAGAATGAAAAACTGTTTTTT.

This clone was counted a single time. V usage is TRBV23-1 and J usage is TRBJ1-5, with TRBD1 identical over 9 bases. Being an ORF, TRBV23-1 has a function that is uncertain. The junction had 17 bases not matched to a gene; V was cut back by 7 bases and J by 4 bases. The CDR3 sequence is 18 residues long. For the CDR3, the DNA is TGCGCCAGCATCCTACCGGGATTTGGGACAGGGTTAAATCAGCCCCAGCATTTT. Protein sequence: CASILPGFGTGLNQPQHF.

Concerning this clone: A junction boundary mismatches the germline segment, possibly from a read error. This rearrangement joins TRBV10-3 to TRBJ2-7, with a tentative D call TRBD1 (5 bases). There are 11 residues in the CDR3. From germline, CDR1 is ENHRY and CDR2 SYGVKD. CDR3 coding DNA: TGTGCCACCTCAGGGTCCTTCGAGCAGTACTTC. Amino acid sequence: CATSGSFEQYF.

This chain uses TRBV6-1 with TRBJ2-7; TRBD2 is a possible D gene (5 bases). V lost 1 base and J lost 2, with 9 bases in between. The CDR3 is 14 amino acids. CDR1 is MNHNS and CDR2 is SASEGT in the germline V gene. This CDR3 reads CASSEVAGTYEQYF. The CDR3 DNA reads as TGTGCCAGCAGTGAAGTGGCCGGGACCTACGAGCAGTACTTC.

In its sample, this clone was seen a few times. The V gene is TRBV6-4, the J gene TRBJ1-2, with a tentative D call TRBD1 (6 bases). Germline V gives CDR1 MRHNA, CDR2 SNTAGT. The CDR3 contains 12 residues. The V gene lost 2 bases and the J gene lost 8 bases, with 9 bases spanning the gap. The chain's CDR3 is CASSDRGYGYTF. The CDR3 bases are TGTGCCAGCAGTGACAGGGGGTACGGCTACACCTTC.

CDR3 in amino acids: CASSEQDQETQYF. DNA for the CDR3: TGTGCCAGCAGCGAACAGGACCAAGAGACCCAGTACTTC. The chain uses TRBV9 and TRBJ2-5, with D maybe TRBD1 (5 bases). The germline CDR1 and CDR2 sequences are SGDLS and YYNGEE. Trimming cost V 3 bases and J 0 bases, with 6 bases left between them. CDR3 length equals 13 residues.

The chain is built from TRBV10-1 and TRBJ2-2; D is perhaps TRBD2 (6 bases). CDR3 length: 16 amino acids. Germline V lookup: CDR1 WNHNN, CDR2 SYGVQD (reference sequence). Trimming left V 0 bases short and J 7 bases short, with 15 bases between. This CDR3 is CASSESMGLGGGELFF. CDR3 nucleotides: TGCGCCAGCAGTGAGTCGATGGGACTCGGAGGCGGGGAGCTGTTTTTT.